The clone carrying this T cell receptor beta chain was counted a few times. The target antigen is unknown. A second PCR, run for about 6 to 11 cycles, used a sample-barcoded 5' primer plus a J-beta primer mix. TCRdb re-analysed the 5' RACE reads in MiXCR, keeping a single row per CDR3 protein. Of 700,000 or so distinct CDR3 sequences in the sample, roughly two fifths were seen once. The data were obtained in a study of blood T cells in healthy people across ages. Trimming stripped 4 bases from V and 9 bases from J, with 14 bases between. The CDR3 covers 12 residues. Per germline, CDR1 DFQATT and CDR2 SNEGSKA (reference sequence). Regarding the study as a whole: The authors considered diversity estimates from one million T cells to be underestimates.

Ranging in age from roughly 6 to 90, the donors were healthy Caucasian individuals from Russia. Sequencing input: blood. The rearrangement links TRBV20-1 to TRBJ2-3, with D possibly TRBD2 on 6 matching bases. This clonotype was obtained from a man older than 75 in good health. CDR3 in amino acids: CSATGTGRTQYF. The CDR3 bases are TGCAGTGCTACAGGGACGGGGAGGACGCAGTATTTT.